This entry concerns a single T cell receptor (beta chain). This sample was included in a study of T cell responses to AZD1222 COVID-19 vaccine. Profiled with immunoSEQ multiplex PCR; TCRdb holds only in-frame clones, not every one. This table has some 130,000 clones, more than 75% appearing once. Trimming took off 5 bases at V and 7 bases at J, with 16 bases between the two ends. CDR1 is SGDLS, CDR2 YYNGEE, per germline. CDR3 length equals 14 residues. The TCR sequence derives from an adult in good health. The specimen comprised peripheral blood, sampled on day 0 of AZD1222 vaccination. The chain recombines TRBV9 with TRBJ2-1; TRBD2 is a possible D gene (7 bases). The chain's CDR3 is CASSKLEGGNEQFF. The DNA of the CDR3 is TGTGCCAGCAGTAAGCTGGAGGGGGGGAATGAGCAGTTCTTC.